The 25 T cell receptor beta chains below come from one sample, sequenced in a study of cytomegalovirus exposure and HLA in healthy donors. The PCR ran on 60 Vbeta and 13 Jbeta primers. Assay: immunoSEQ multiplex PCR; the TCRdb copy retains only in-frame clones and omits some. The profile covers around 220,000 clones, with approximately 79% appearing a single time and around 2% taken by the ten largest. Sequencing was done on a sample of PBMCs. The receptors shown here come from a man between 18 and 29 years old in good health and CMV-seronegative.

The rearrangement joins TRBV15 to TRBJ2-3; TRBD1 matches at 9 bases. V gave up 3 bases and J gave up 0 bases; unmatched junction bases: 7. The CDR3 length is 17 residues. Germline-derived CDR1 and CDR2 are LNHNV and YYDKDF (reference sequence). CDR3: CATSRALGQGSTDTQYF. The CDR3 nucleotides are TGTGCCACCAGCAGGGCCCTCGGACAGGGGAGCACAGATACGCAGTATTTT.

This clone came up once. The rearrangement links TRBV7-2 to TRBJ2-7, with D maybe TRBD1 (6 bases). From germline, CDR1 is SGHTA and CDR2 FQGNSA. CDR3 length equals 14 residues. V gave up 4 bases and J gave up 3 bases, with 13 bases separating them. This CDR3 reads CASSSHRDLYEQYF. DNA for the CDR3: TGTGCCAGCAGCTCCCACAGGGACCTCTACGAGCAGTACTTC. Together with reference TRBV7-2 and TRBJ2-7, the CDR3 gives the full variable domain: GAGVSQSPSNKVTEKGKDVELRCDPISGHTALYWYRQSLGQGLEFLIYFQGNSAPDKSGLPSDRFSAERTGGSVSTLTIQRTQQEDSAVYLCASSSHRDLYEQYFGPGTRLTVT.

V is TRBV5-4 and J is TRBJ2-5; 11 bases map to TRBD2. The germline V gene encodes CDR1 SGHNT and CDR2 YYREEE (reference sequence). Trimming took 4 bases from V and 2 from J; bases not matched to a gene: 4. There are 15 residues in the CDR3. CDR3 sequence reads: CASSRTSGHQETQYF. In DNA, the CDR3 is TGTGCCAGCAGCCGGACTAGCGGGCATCAAGAGACCCAGTACTTC.

The count of this clone is one. The genes are TRBV20-1 and TRBJ2-7; D gene unclear. CDR3 size: 11 residues. The V and J ends lost 6 bases and 5 bases respectively, with 11 bases between them. Germline CDR1 DFQATT, CDR2 SNEGSKA (reference sequence). Here the CDR3 DNA reads TGCAGTGCCGATTACAAGAACGAGCAGTACTTC. Amino acid sequence: CSADYKNEQYF.

The chain joins TRBV7-2 to TRBJ2-3, with TRBD2 matching over 7 bases. The junction had 16 bases not matched to a gene; V was cut back by 8 bases and J by 2 bases. The germline V gene has CDR1 SGHTA and CDR2 FQGNSA. This CDR3 is built from 17 residues. CDR3 in amino acids: CASSSRGEREPTDTQYF. CDR3 coding DNA: TGTGCCAGCTCCTCCCGCGGGGAGCGGGAACCCACAGATACGCAGTATTTT.

The gene calls are TRBV9 and TRBJ2-5; tentatively, D is TRBD2 (5 bases). This CDR3 region has 14 residues. V was pared by 1 base and J by 5 bases, with 12 bases between. Germline V gene sequence: CDR1 SGDLS, CDR2 YYNGEE. CDR3 nucleotides: TGTGCCAGCAGCGTAATTGCGGGCGGGGAGACCCAGTACTTC. This encodes CASSVIAGGETQYF.

This chain connects TRBV27 to TRBJ1-2; possibly TRBD1 for D (5 bases). Germline V gene lookup returns CDR1 MNHEY and CDR2 SMNVEV (reference sequence). V lost 6 bases and J lost 12, with 14 bases in between. The CDR3 totals 11 residues. The CDR3 reads CASRGPAEHTF. The DNA for the CDR3 is TGTGCCAGCAGGGGGCCGGCCGAGCACACCTTC.

The gene calls are TRBV5-4 and TRBJ2-1, with D possibly matching TRBD1 (6 bases). The V gene lost 2 bases and the J gene lost 4 bases, with 16 bases spanning the gap. The CDR3 has 16 amino acids. Germline V lookup: CDR1 SGHNT, CDR2 YYREEE (reference sequence). The CDR3 DNA reads as TGTGCCAGCAGCTTACCACGGCAGGGGCTATACAATGAGCAGTTCTTC. Translated: CASSLPRQGLYNEQFF.

The V call is TRBV9, the J call TRBJ1-2, with D perhaps TRBD1 (5 bases). Trimming removed 0 bases from V and 7 bases from J, with 13 bases in between. The CDR3 covers 14 residues. CDR1 is SGDLS and CDR2 is YYNGEE in the germline V gene. The CDR3 sequence is CASSVGGRVGGYTF. DNA of the CDR3: TGTGCCAGCAGCGTAGGAGGCAGGGTTGGTGGCTACACCTTC.

V and J are TRBV19 and TRBJ2-7; D may be TRBD2 (6 bases). V lost 3 bases and J lost 0, with 18 bases in between. Germline V lookup: CDR1 LNHDA, CDR2 SQIVND (reference sequence). The CDR3 consists of 17 residues. The CDR3 is CASSMGGRWRSSYEQYF. The CDR3 region has the DNA TGTGCCAGTAGTATGGGAGGCAGGTGGAGGTCCTCCTACGAGCAGTACTTC.

The chain couples TRBV4-1 to TRBJ2-3; 9 nucleotides align to TRBD1. This CDR3 is 16 amino acids long. V lost 4 bases, J lost 3 bases, and 8 bases stayed unmatched. The germline gives CDR1 MGHRA, CDR2 YSYEKL. Here the CDR3 DNA reads TGCGCCAGCAGCCCGGACCCGGGACAGGGTACAGATACGCAGTATTTT. This gives the protein CASSPDPGQGTDTQYF.

This sequence joins TRBV7-9 and TRBJ2-5, with 7 bases identical to TRBD1. This CDR3 has 14 amino acids. V dropped 5 bases and J dropped 1; count of bases not matched to a gene: 4. Germline V gene data show CDR1 as SEHNR and CDR2 as FQNEAQ (reference sequence). In DNA form, the CDR3 reads TGTGCCAGCAGCGCCGCAGGGGGCCAAGAGACCCAGTACTTC. Protein product: CASSAAGGQETQYF.

V gene TRBV30 combines with J gene TRBJ2-5, with 8 bases fitting TRBD2. V shed 8 bases and J 3 bases; nucleotides not matched to a gene: 8. This CDR3 is 13 amino acids long. CDR1 is GTSNPN, CDR2 SVGIG, per germline (reference sequence). CDR3 protein: CAHRSGGEETQYF. CDR3 in DNA: TGTGCCCATCGGTCGGGAGGGGAAGAGACCCAGTACTTC.

The rearrangement uses TRBV28 and TRBJ1-1; TRBD1 might be the D (6 bases). The V end was cut by 8 bases, the J end by 5 bases, with 15 bases between. The CDR3 spans 13 residues. Germline CDR1 is MDHEN and CDR2 is SYDVKM. CDR3 loop: CASYNIGQTEAFF. The CDR3 bases are TGTGCCAGCTATAATATCGGACAGACTGAAGCTTTCTTT.

With respect to this clone: The junction departs from the called germline gene at one end, perhaps through a read error. The rearrangement uses TRBV5-1 and TRBJ1-1, with a possible D match to TRBD1 (6 bases). The CDR3 contains 19 residues. Germline CDR1 and CDR2: SGHRS and YFSETQ. CDR3 sequence: CASSLGSSGGPTFSPVVHF. CDR3 nucleotides: TGCGCCAGCAGCTTGGGGTCCTCCGGGGGGCCCACTTTTTCCCCAGTTGTGCACTTT.

V usage is TRBV10-3 and J usage is TRBJ1-1; no clear D gene. Looked up from germline, CDR1 is ENHRY and CDR2 is SYGVKD. V was shortened by 4 bases and J by 0 bases, with 9 bases between the two germline ends. CDR3 length equals 14 residues. The CDR3 protein is CAISAGEMNTEAFF. In DNA, the CDR3 is TGTGCCATCAGTGCCGGGGAAATGAACACTGAAGCTTTCTTT.

This rearrangement joins TRBV6-5 to TRBJ1-2; 8 positions agree with TRBD1. V trimming: 7 bases; J trimming: 2 bases; junction bases outside the gene matches: 6. Germline loops: CDR1 MNHEY, CDR2 SVGAGI. There are 14 residues in the CDR3. The CDR3 DNA reads TGTGCCAGCATGAGGACAGGGTCGAACTATGGCTACACCTTC. Translating gives CASMRTGSNYGYTF.

V and J are TRBV5-6 and TRBJ2-3; D is undetermined. Germline V gene lookup returns CDR1 SGHDT and CDR2 YYEEEE. The CDR3 spans 15 residues. Trimming took off 5 bases at V and 1 base at J, with 14 bases between the two ends. The CDR3 is CASSFKLLGTDTQYF. Here the CDR3 DNA reads TGTGCCAGCAGTTTCAAACTTCTCGGCACAGATACGCAGTATTTT.

The V and J genes are TRBV28 and TRBJ2-3, with D possibly TRBD2 on 5 matching bases. Trimming removed 6 bases from V and 1 base from J, with 14 bases in between. CDR1 MDHEN and CDR2 SYDVKM come from the germline V gene. The CDR3 is made up of 15 amino acids. CDR3 sequence: CASSSGGPGTDTQYF. The DNA for the CDR3 is TGTGCCAGCAGCTCCGGCGGGCCCGGCACAGATACGCAGTATTTT.

The chain joins TRBV28 to TRBJ2-1, with 9 bases matching TRBD2. Per the germline V gene, CDR1 is MDHEN and CDR2 is SYDVKM. The CDR3 has 18 residues. With V trimmed by 5 bases and J by 10 bases, 21 bases remained unmatched. In DNA form, the CDR3 reads TGTGCCAGCAGTCACCTATCTCTAGCGGGGATATGGAATGAAGAGCAGTTCTTC. Translated, it gives CASSHLSLAGIWNEEQFF.

The chain has TRBV29-1 and TRBJ2-1; unclear D gene. The V gene lost 2 bases and the J gene lost 4 bases, with 6 bases spanning the gap. The CDR3 has 12 residues. Germline V gene lookup returns CDR1 SQVTM and CDR2 ANQGSEA. The CDR3 is CSVERSYNEQFF. Here the CDR3 DNA reads TGCAGCGTTGAACGGTCTTACAATGAGCAGTTCTTC.

The chain is built from TRBV9 and TRBJ1-4; 10 nucleotides agree with TRBD1. Germline V gene lookup returns CDR1 SGDLS and CDR2 YYNGEE. CDR3 length equals 16 residues. Germline trimming cut 4 bases from V and 4 bases from J; bases unmatched to any gene: 7. The CDR3: CASSPRQGAGNEKLFF. DNA for the CDR3: TGTGCCAGCAGCCCTCGACAGGGGGCCGGTAATGAAAAACTGTTTTTT.

This clone was found once. The chain joins TRBV5-1 to TRBJ2-7; 16 nucleotides agree with TRBD2. Per the germline V gene, CDR1 is SGHRS and CDR2 is YFSETQ. This CDR3 has 17 residues. Germline trimming cut 4 bases from V and 6 bases from J; bases unmatched to any gene: 10. This CDR3 reads CASSGGLAGGPAVEQYF. The CDR3 coding sequence is TGCGCCAGCAGCGGGGGACTAGCGGGGGGGCCTGCGGTCGAGCAGTACTTC.

The chain combines TRBV12-5 with TRBJ2-2, with 14 positions matching TRBD2. CDR1 is LGHNT, CDR2 FRNRAP, per germline. The CDR3 totals 21 residues. V shed 2 bases and J 6 bases; nucleotides not matched to a gene: 17. The CDR3 protein is CASGLSLGGLAGVNSAGELFF. The CDR3, as DNA: TGTGCTAGTGGTTTGTCCCTTGGGGGACTAGCGGGAGTTAATTCAGCCGGGGAGCTGTTTTTT.

The genes are TRBV21-1 and TRBJ2-1; the DNA was not used to check the table's D call, TRBD2. TRBV21-1 is tagged as a pseudogene. The CDR3 has 13 residues. The CDR3 here is CASGAGDFNEQFF. In nucleotides, the CDR3 is TGTGCCAGCGGTGCGGGTGACTTCAATGAGCAGTTCTTC.